Below, one T cell receptor beta chain is given with its context. This entry comes from a study of blood T cell repertoires in COVID-19. The overall study: The origin of the acute and convalescent COVID-19 samples was the United States, Italy and Spain. Sources were T cells, B-cell-depleted T cells, or PBMCs; the material itself was cDNA or gDNA.

Original analysis: It was from reference gene primer amplification that nucleated cell counts were estimated. Sequencing was performed with immunoSEQ multiplex PCR; in TCRdb, only in-frame clones are kept and a portion is missing. V and J calls plus clone size are reproduced from that table; the DNA served to infer D and trimming. The table shows about 140,000 clones, with approximately 91% occurring only once. The CDR3 runs to 19 residues. The germline gives CDR1 LGHDT, CDR2 YNNKEL (reference sequence). The trim removed 0 bases at V and 0 bases at J, leaving 14 bases unmatched. The TCR comes from a man aged 45-65 years with active or convalescent COVID-19. The chain carries TRBV3-1 (or the pseudogene TRBV3-2) and TRBJ2-7; 7 bases fit TRBD2. Sequenced material: peripheral blood. The CDR3 spells CASSQDFGTMLSSSYEQYF. CDR3 nucleotide sequence: TGTGCCAGCAGCCAAGATTTCGGGACTATGTTGTCCTCCTCCTACGAGCAGTACTTC.